This T cell receptor (beta chain) was retrieved from a study of regulatory T cells in long-lasting Graves disease. In its sample, this clonotype was seen many times. CDR3-region Arm-PCR and iRepertoire HTBI primers produced the TCR beta libraries. From the multiplex PCR reads, TCRdb called clonotypes with MiXCR, one entry per CDR3 protein. The sample lists more than 400,000 distinct CDR3 sequences, 15% to 20% seen once, with roughly an eighth in the top ten. The sample's time point: newly diagnosed GD, antithyroid drugs for less than 3 months. The TCR library used RNA extracted from PBMCs. The sample also formed part of further work on T cells in Graves' hyperthyroidism and ophthalmopathy. Per that study: Also found in blood were most expanded thyroid clonotypes above 0.001.

This TCR came from a man aged 35 to 55 with Graves disease. The sequences come from peripheral blood mononuclear cells (PBMCs), collected at new diagnosis, from a patient treated with antithyroid drugs.

CDR3 protein: CATSGRRTVSTDTQYF. CDR3 sequence (DNA): TGTGCCACCAGTGGGCGCCGCACTGTCAGCACAGATACGCAGTATTTT. The rearrangement joins TRBV24-1 to TRBJ2-3; D gene ambiguous. The germline gives CDR1 KGHDR, CDR2 SFDVKD. Trimming took 5 bases from V and 0 from J, leaving 14 bases between them. There are 16 residues in the CDR3.